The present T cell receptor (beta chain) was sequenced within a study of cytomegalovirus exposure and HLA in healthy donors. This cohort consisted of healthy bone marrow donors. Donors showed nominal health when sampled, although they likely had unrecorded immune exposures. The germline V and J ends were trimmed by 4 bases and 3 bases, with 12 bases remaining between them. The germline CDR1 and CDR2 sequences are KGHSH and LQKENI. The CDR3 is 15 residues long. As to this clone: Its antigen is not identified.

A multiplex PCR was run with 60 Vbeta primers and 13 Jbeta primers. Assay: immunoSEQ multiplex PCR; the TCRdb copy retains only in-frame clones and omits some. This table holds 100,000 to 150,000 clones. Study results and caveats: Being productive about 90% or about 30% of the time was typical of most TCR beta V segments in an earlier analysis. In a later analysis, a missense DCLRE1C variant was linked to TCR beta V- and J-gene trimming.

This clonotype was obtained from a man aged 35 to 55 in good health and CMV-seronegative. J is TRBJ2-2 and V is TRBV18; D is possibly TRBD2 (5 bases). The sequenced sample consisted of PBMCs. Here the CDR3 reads CASSRGYGDTGELFF. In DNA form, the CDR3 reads TGTGCCAGCTCACGAGGATACGGGGACACCGGGGAGCTGTTTTTT.